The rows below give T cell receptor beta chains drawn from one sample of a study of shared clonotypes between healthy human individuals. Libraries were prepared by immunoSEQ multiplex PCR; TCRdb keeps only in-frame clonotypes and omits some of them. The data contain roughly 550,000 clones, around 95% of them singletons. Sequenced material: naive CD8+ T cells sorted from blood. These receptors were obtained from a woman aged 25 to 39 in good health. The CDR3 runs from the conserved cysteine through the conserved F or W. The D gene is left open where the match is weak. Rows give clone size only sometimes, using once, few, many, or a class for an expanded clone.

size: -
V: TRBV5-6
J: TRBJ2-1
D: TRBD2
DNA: TGTGCCAGCAGCTGGCCTCGGGAAGCGGGAGACCCTGAGCAGTTCTTC
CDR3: CASSWPREAGDPEQFF

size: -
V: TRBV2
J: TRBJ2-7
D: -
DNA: TGTGCCAGCAGTGACAGTAGACCCTACGAGCAGTACTTC
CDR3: CASSDSRPYEQYF

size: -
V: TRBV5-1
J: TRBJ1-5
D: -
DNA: TGCGCCAGCAGCGCTCAGGGTATAATAATAAAGGCCGATCAGCCCCAGCATTTT
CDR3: CASSAQGIIIKADQPQHF

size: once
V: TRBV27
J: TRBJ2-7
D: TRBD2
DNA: TGTGCCAGCAGTTTATATTCTACTAGCGGGAGTATCTACGAGCAGTACTTC
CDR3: CASSLYSTSGSIYEQYF

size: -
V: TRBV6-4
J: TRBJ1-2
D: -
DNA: TGTGCCAGCAGCCGAGACAGCTTTGACTATGGCTACACCTTC
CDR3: CASSRDSFDYGYTF

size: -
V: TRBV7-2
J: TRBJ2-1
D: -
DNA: TGTGCCAGCAGCTTAGGGTGGGGGACGGTAAATGAGCAGTTCTTC
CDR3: CASSLGWGTVNEQFF

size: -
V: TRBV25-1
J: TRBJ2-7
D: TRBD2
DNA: TGTGCCAGCTGGGAGGGGAATAGCGACGACTCCTACGAGCAGTACTTC
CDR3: CASWEGNSDDSYEQYF

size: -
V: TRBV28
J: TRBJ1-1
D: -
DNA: TGTGCCAGCAGTTTCGTTGAACCGAACACTGAAGCTTTCTTT
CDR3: CASSFVEPNTEAFF

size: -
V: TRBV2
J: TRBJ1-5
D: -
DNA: TGTGCCAGCAGTGAAGGCTTCCAGGGAGTATATAGCAATCAGCCCCAGCATTTT
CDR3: CASSEGFQGVYSNQPQHF

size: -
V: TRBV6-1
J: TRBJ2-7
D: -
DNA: TGTGCCAGCAGCAAAGACGGGAACTACGAGCAGTACTTC
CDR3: CASSKDGNYEQYF

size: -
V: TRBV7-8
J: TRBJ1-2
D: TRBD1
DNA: TGTGCCAGCAGCTTAGCCAGGGGGCAAGGCTACACCTTC
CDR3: CASSLARGQGYTF

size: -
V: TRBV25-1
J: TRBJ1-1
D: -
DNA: TGTGCCAGCAGTGAGAAGGGGTACACTGAAGCTTTCTTT
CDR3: CASSEKGYTEAFF

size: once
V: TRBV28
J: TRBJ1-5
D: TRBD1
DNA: TGTGCCAGCCTCGGACAGGGGAAACAGCCCCAGCATTTT
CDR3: CASLGQGKQPQHF

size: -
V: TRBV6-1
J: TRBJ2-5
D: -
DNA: TGTGCCAGCAGTGAAGATCCGGCAGGGGAAGAGACCCAGTACTTC
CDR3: CASSEDPAGEETQYF

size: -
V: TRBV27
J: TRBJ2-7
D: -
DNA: TGTGCCAGCAGTTTGTATAGAGGTGATTCCTACGAGCAGTACTTC
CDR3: CASSLYRGDSYEQYF

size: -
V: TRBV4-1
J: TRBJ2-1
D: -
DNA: TGCGCCAGCAGCCAACAACTAGTCAATGAGCAGTTCTTC
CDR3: CASSQQLVNEQFF

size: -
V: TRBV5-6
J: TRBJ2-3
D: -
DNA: TGTGCCAGCAACACGGGACAAACGACATATACGCAGTATTTT
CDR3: CASNTGQTTYTQYF

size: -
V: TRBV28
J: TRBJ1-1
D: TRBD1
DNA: TGTGCCAGCAGTCCGCTCGGGGGACAGGGCTTCACTGAAGCTTTCTTT
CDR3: CASSPLGGQGFTEAFF

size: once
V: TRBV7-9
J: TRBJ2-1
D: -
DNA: TGTGCCAGCAGCTTAGAAGCGAACAATGAGCAGTTCTTC
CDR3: CASSLEANNEQFF